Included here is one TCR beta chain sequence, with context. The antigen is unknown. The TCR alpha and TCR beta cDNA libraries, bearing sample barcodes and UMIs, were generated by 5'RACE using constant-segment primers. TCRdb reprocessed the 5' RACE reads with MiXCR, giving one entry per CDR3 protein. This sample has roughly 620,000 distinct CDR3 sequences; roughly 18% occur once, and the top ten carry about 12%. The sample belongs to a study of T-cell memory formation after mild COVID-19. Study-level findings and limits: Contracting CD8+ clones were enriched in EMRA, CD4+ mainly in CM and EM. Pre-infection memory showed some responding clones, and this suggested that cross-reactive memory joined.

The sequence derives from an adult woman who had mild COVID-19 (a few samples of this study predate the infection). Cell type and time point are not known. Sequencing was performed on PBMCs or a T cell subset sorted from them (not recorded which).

This CDR3 is CASTVAGRSYEQYF. In nucleotides, the CDR3 is TGTGCCAGCACCGTAGCGGGACGCTCCTACGAGCAGTACTTC. The chain has TRBV6-2 or TRBV6-3 and TRBJ2-7; 8 positions agree with TRBD2. The CDR3 sequence is 14 residues long. The junction had 5 bases not matched to a gene; V was cut back by 7 bases and J by 0 bases. The germline V gene has CDR1 MNHEY and CDR2 SVGEGT.